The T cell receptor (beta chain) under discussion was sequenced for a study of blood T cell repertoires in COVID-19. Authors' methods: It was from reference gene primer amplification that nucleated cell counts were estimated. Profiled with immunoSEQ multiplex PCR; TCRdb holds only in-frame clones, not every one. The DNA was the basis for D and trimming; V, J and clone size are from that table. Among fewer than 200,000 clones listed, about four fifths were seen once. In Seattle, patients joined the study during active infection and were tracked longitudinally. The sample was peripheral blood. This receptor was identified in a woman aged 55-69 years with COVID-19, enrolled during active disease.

The CDR3 region is CASSLSGTGGDTQYF. The DNA for the CDR3 is TGTGCCAGCAGCTTATCCGGGACAGGCGGCGATACGCAGTATTTT. The chain links TRBV7-3 to TRBJ2-3; TRBD1 matches 8 bases. The CDR3 runs 15 residues. The junction had 7 bases not matched to a gene; V was cut back by 2 bases and J by 6 bases. Per the germline V gene, CDR1 is SGHTA and CDR2 is FQGTGA. Variable domain in full (rest from reference TRBV7-3 and TRBJ2-3): GAGVSQTPSNKVTEKGKYVELRCDPISGHTALYWYRQSLGQGPEFLIYFQGTGAADDSGLPNDRFFAVRPEGSVSTLKIQRTERGDSAVYLCASSLSGTGGDTQYFGPGTRLTVL.